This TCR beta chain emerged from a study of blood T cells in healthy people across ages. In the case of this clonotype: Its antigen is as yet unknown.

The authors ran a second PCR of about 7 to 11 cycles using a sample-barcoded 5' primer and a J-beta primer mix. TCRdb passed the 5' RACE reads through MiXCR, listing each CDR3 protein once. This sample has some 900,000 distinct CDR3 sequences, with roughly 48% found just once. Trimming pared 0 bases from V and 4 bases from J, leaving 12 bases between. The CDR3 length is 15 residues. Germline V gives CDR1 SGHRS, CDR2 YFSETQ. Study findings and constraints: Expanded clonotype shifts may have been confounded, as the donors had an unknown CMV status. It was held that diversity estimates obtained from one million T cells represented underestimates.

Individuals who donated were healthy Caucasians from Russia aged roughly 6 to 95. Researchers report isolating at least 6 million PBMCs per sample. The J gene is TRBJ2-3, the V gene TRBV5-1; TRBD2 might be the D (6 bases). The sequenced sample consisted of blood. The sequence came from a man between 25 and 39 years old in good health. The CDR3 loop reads CASSLAGELSDTQYF. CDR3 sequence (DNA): TGCGCCAGCAGCTTGGCGGGGGAGTTATCAGATACGCAGTATTTT.